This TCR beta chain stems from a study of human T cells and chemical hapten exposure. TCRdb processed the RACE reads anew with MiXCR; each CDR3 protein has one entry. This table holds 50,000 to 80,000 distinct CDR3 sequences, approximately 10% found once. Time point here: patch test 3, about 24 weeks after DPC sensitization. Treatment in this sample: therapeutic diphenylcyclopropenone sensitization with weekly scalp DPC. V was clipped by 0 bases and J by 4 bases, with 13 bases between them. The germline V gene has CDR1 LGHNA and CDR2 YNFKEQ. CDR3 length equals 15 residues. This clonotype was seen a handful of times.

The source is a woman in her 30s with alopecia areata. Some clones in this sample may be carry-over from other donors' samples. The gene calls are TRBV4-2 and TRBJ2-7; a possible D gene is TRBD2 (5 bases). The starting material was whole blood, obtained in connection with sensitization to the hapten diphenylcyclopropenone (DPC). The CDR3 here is CASSQEKGGGYEQYF. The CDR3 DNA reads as TGTGCCAGCAGCCAAGAGAAAGGAGGCGGTTACGAGCAGTACTTC.